This paragraph reports one T cell receptor (beta chain). Trimming took off 7 bases at V and 0 bases at J, with 18 bases between the two ends. The CDR3 sequence is 16 residues long. Germline values: CDR1 LNHDA, CDR2 SQIVND (reference sequence). The entry originates in a study of T cells in Graves' hyperthyroidism and ophthalmopathy. Background on the study: Once the initial diagnosis was made, peripheral blood was obtained before any treatment.

It was RNA transcripts that yielded the amplified TCR beta CDR3 regions. TCR CDR3 underwent first-round RT-PCR with the HTBI primer set. TCRdb reprocessed the multiplex PCR reads via MiXCR and lists one record per CDR3 protein. Of more than 550,000 distinct CDR3 sequences listed, under 20% are singletons. Those with hyperthyroidism were 18 to 65 years old, newly diagnosed, and ill for under 2 months. The study left out patients who had uncontrolled infection, other autoimmune disease, pregnancy or lactation. Sequencing used blood. This receptor was obtained from a woman in her forties or fifties with Graves' hyperthyroidism that later progressed to Graves' ophthalmopathy. The genes are TRBV19 and TRBJ1-1; D is perhaps TRBD1 (6 bases). The CDR3 bases are TGTGCCAGTACCCCCCGGAGGGGGGGCCTGAACACTGAAGCTTTCTTT. Encoded protein: CASTPRRGGLNTEAFF.